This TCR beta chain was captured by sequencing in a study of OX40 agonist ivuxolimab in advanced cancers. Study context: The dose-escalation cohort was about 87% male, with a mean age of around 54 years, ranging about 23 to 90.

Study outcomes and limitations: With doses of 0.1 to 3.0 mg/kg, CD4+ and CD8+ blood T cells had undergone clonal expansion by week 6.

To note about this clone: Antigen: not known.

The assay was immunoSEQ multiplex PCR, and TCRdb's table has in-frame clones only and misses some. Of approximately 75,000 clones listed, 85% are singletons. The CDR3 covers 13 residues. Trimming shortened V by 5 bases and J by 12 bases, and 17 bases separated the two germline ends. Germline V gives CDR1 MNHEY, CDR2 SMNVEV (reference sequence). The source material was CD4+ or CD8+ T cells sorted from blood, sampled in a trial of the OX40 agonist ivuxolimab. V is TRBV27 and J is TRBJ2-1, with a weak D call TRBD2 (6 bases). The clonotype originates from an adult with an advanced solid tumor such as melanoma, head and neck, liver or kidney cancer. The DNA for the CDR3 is TGTGCCAGCAGTCCCTTCGGGGGTCGGGGGCAGTTCTTC. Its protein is CASSPFGGRGQFF.